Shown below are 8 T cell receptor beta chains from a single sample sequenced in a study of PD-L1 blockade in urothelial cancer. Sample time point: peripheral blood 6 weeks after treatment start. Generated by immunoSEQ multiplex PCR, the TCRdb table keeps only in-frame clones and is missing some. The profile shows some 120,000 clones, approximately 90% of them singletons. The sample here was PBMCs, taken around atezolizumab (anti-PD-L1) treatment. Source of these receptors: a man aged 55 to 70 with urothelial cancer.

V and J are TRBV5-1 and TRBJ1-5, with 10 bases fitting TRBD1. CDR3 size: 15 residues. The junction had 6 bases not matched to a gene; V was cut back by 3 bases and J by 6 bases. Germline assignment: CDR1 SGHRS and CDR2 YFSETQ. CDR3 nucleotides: TGCGCCAGCAGCTCCGGACAGGGGGTAGGTCAGCCCCAGCATTTT. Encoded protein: CASSSGQGVGQPQHF.

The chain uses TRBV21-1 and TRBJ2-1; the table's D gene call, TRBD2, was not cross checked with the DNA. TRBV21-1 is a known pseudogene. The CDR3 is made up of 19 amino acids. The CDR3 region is CASSKGGVSGPVPYNEQFF. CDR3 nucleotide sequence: TGTGCCAGCAGCAAAGGGGGAGTAAGTGGACCGGTCCCTTACAATGAGCAGTTCTTC.

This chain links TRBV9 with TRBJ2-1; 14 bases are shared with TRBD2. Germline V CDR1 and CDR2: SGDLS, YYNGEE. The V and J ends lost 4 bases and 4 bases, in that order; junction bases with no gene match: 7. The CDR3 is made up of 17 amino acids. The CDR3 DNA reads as TGTGCCAGCAGCCCCTCTGGGACTAGCGGGAGTTACAATGAGCAGTTCTTC. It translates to CASSPSGTSGSYNEQFF.

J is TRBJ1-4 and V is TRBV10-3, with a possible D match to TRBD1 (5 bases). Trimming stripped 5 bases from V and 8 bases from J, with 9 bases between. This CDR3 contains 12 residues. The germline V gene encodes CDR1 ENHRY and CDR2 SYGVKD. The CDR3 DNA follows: TGTGCCATCAGTCCGGGGGGGGAAAAACTGTTTTTT. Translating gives CAISPGGEKLFF.

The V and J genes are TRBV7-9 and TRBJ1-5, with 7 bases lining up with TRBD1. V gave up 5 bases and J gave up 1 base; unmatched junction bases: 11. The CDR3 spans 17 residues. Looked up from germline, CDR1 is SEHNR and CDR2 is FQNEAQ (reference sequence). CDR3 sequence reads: CASSAIQTGSSNQPQHF. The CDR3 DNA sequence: TGTGCCAGCAGCGCGATTCAGACAGGGAGCAGCAATCAGCCCCAGCATTTT.

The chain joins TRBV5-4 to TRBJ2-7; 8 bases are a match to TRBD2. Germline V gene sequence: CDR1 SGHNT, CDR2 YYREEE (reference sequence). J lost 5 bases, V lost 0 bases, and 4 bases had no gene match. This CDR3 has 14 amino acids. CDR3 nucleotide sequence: TGTGCCAGCAGCTTGGTGGGTAGCGGGAACGAGCAGTACTTC. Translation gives CASSLVGSGNEQYF.

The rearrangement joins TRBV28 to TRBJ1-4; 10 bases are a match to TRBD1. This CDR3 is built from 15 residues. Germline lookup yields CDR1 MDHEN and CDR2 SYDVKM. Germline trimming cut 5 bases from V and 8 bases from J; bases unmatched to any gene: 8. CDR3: CASSVGQGVWEKLFF. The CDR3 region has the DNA TGTGCCAGCAGTGTCGGACAGGGGGTTTGGGAAAAACTGTTTTTT.

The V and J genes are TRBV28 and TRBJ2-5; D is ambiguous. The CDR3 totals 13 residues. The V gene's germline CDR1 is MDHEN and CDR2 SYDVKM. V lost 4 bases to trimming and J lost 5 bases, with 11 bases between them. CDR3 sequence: CASSSARVETQYF. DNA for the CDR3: TGTGCCAGCAGTTCCGCGCGCGTCGAGACCCAGTACTTC. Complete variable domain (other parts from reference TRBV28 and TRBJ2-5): DVKVTQSSRYLVKRTGEKVFLECVQDMDHENMFWYRQDPGLGLRLIYFSYDVKMKEKGDIPEGYSVSREKKERFSLILESASTNQTSMYLCASSSARVETQYFGPGTRLLVL.